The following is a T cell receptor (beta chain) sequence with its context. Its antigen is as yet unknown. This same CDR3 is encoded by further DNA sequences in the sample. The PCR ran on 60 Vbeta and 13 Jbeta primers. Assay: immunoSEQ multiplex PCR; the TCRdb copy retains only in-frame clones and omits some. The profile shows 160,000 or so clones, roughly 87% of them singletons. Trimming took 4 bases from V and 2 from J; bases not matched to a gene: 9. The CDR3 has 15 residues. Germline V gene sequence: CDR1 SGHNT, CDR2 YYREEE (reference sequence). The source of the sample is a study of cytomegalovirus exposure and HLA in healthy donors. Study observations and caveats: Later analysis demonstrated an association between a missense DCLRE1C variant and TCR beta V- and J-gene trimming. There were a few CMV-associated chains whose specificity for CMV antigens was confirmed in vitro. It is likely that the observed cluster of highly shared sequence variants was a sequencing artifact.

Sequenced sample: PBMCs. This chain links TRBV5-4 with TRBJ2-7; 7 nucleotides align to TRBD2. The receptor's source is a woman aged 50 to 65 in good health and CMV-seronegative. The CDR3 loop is CASSPGGTKTYEQYF. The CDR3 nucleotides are TGTGCCAGCAGCCCGGGCGGGACTAAGACCTACGAGCAGTACTTC.